This entry concerns a single T cell receptor beta chain. Antigen specificity is unknown. Sequencing was performed with immunoSEQ multiplex PCR; in TCRdb, only in-frame clones are kept and a portion is missing. The sample lists tens of thousands of clones, 94% occurring once. This specimen belongs to a study of cytomegalovirus exposure and HLA in healthy donors. Whole-study results and caveats: The authors listed some 160 TCR beta chains as cytomegalovirus-associated. Rarity marked most TCR sequences, yet some public TCRs occurred in many donors.

Sample: PBMCs. The TCR comes from a woman aged 18-35 years in good health and CMV-seronegative.

The CDR3: CASSQVRGILEKLFF. CDR3 nucleotide sequence: TGCGCCAGCAGCCAAGTCCGCGGGATCCTTGAAAAACTGTTTTTT. This chain joins TRBV4-1 and TRBJ1-4, with D unresolved. The length of the CDR3 is 15 residues. Germline CDR1 MGHRA, CDR2 YSYEKL. V was shortened by 1 base and J by 7 bases, with 13 bases between the two germline ends.